Following are 21 T cell receptor beta chains from one sample sequenced in a study of T cell repertoires in cytomegalovirus infection. TCRdb fed the reads into MiXCR, producing one record per CDR3 protein. The sample records roughly 310,000 distinct CDR3 sequences, 15% to 20% being singletons. The material sequenced was PBMCs. The receptors here all came from a human donor in good health (CMV status not recorded). Some clones in this sample may be carry-over from other donors' samples.

This clonotype was seen ten or more times. This chain links TRBV7-6 with TRBJ1-3; D remains ambiguous. This CDR3 has 15 amino acids. Trimming left V 1 base short and J 4 bases short, with 11 bases between. The germline CDR1 and CDR2 sequences are SGHVS and FNYEAQ. DNA of the CDR3: TGTGCCAGCAGCTTAGGGCCAGAGGCGGGAAACACCATATATTTT. Protein product: CASSLGPEAGNTIYF.

The chain employs TRBV20-1 and TRBJ2-7; 12 positions agree with TRBD2. The CDR3 is made up of 18 amino acids. Germline CDR1 is DFQATT and CDR2 is SNEGSKA (reference sequence). The J segment lost 1 base and the V segment lost 2 bases, leaving 12 bases of the junction unmatched. The CDR3 DNA is TGCAGTGCTAGAAGGGGAAGTGTGGGGACTAGCGGGTCCTACGAGCAGTACTTC. It encodes CSARRGSVGTSGSYEQYF.

This clonotype turned up a few times. V gene TRBV6-2 or TRBV6-3 combines with J gene TRBJ2-7; 8 bases are a match to TRBD1. Per the germline V gene, CDR1 is MNHEY and CDR2 is SVGEGT. V trimming: 4 bases; J trimming: 6 bases; junction bases outside the gene matches: 8. This CDR3 comprises 14 residues. This CDR3 is CASSSRAGGGEQYF. The CDR3, as DNA: TGTGCCAGCAGTTCTCGGGCAGGGGGCGGCGAGCAGTACTTC.

This clonotype was recorded at least ten times. The chain recombines TRBV4-1 with TRBJ1-2; D remains ambiguous. CDR1 is MGHRA and CDR2 is YSYEKL in the germline V gene. V gave up 1 base and J gave up 4 bases, with 10 bases separating them. This CDR3 comprises 14 residues. CDR3 sequence: CASSQGVSGYGYTF. CDR3 bases: TGCGCCAGCAGCCAAGGGGTGTCTGGCTATGGCTACACCTTC.

This clonotype appeared a few times. The rearrangement links TRBV20-1 to TRBJ1-6, with 10 bases lining up with TRBD1. This CDR3 is built from 15 residues. Germline V gene lookup returns CDR1 DFQATT and CDR2 SNEGSKA (reference sequence). V trimming: 3 bases; J trimming: 7 bases; junction bases outside the gene matches: 6. The CDR3 DNA follows: TGCAGTGCTAGTTTATCGGGACAGGGGAATTCACCCCTCCACTTT. This gives the protein CSASLSGQGNSPLHF.

In its sample, this clonotype was seen a few times. The chain couples TRBV20-1 to TRBJ2-5; 7 bases are shared with TRBD1. The CDR3 sequence is 16 residues long. With 0 bases clipped from V and 5 bases from J, the junction kept 12 bases outside the gene matches. Germline V gene sequence: CDR1 DFQATT, CDR2 SNEGSKA (reference sequence). The CDR3 protein is CSARDSRQGLWETQYF. For the CDR3, the DNA is TGCAGTGCTAGAGATTCCCGACAGGGTCTATGGGAGACCCAGTACTTC.

The chain couples TRBV6-8 to TRBJ1-5; no definite D call. V was shortened by 6 bases and J by 5 bases, with 11 bases between the two germline ends. Germline CDR1 MNHGY, CDR2 SAAAGT. The CDR3 is 13 amino acids. CDR3 protein: CASSRLGDQPQHF. The CDR3 DNA sequence: TGTGCCAGCAGCCGACTCGGGGATCAGCCCCAGCATTTT.

This clonotype has only a few counts. The CDR3, as DNA: TGTGCCAGCAGCAGAGGGGCTAATTCACCCCTCCACTTT. Translated, it gives CASSRGANSPLHF. The chain employs TRBV5-3 and TRBJ1-6; perhaps TRBD1 as D (5 bases). TRBV5-3 is an ORF; its function is uncertain. This CDR3 is 13 amino acids long. V lost 8 bases, J lost 6 bases, and 12 bases lay in between.

This clonotype was detected many times. This rearrangement joins TRBV7-2 to TRBJ1-5; D is ambiguous. Germline loops: CDR1 SGHTA, CDR2 FQGNSA. V was pared by 4 bases and J by 9 bases, with 13 bases between. The CDR3 has 13 residues. CDR3 bases: TGTGCCAGCAGCTCGCTTATCGTCGGGCCCCAGCATTTT. Translated: CASSSLIVGPQHF.

The chain uses TRBV28 and TRBJ1-3; 7 bases align to TRBD1. This CDR3 has 17 residues. The germline gives CDR1 MDHEN, CDR2 SYDVKM. Losses at the gene ends were 4 bases for V and 1 base for J; bases not matched to a gene: 10. CDR3 in amino acids: CASSSYRGYMSGNTIYF. CDR3 nucleotide sequence: TGTGCCAGCAGTTCCTACAGGGGTTATATGTCTGGAAACACCATATATTTT.

The chain joins TRBV20-1 to TRBJ1-2, with 12 bases that match TRBD1. Germline V gene data show CDR1 as DFQATT and CDR2 as SNEGSKA (reference sequence). CDR3 length: 13 residues. Trimming took 5 bases from V and 8 from J; bases not matched to a gene: 6. CDR3 in amino acids: CSAGSGTGGGYTF. In DNA form, the CDR3 reads TGCAGTGCTGGGTCCGGGACAGGGGGCGGCTACACCTTC.

This clonotype turned up a few times. The chain combines TRBV5-4 with TRBJ2-1; 14 nucleotides align to TRBD2. The junction had 8 bases not matched to a gene; V was cut back by 4 bases and J by 8 bases. From germline, CDR1 is SGHNT and CDR2 YYREEE (reference sequence). CDR3 size: 16 residues. CDR3 sequence (DNA): TGTGCCAGCAGCCTGCCGGGACTAGCGGGGGCCCATGAGCAGTTCTTC. Translation gives CASSLPGLAGAHEQFF.

This clonotype has a count of ten or more. The chain is built from TRBV12-3 or TRBV12-4 and TRBJ2-4; D is possibly TRBD1 or TRBD2 (6 bases each). V was pared by 6 bases and J by 0 bases, with 12 bases between. The CDR3 is 15 amino acids. The CDR3 loop reads CASSEGGLAKNIQYF. The CDR3 DNA reads as TGTGCCAGCAGCGAGGGGGGCCTAGCCAAAAACATTCAGTACTTC.

The J gene is TRBJ1-2, the V gene TRBV7-2; 9 bases match TRBD1. Germline V CDR1 and CDR2: SGHTA, FQGNSA. Losses at the gene ends were 2 bases for V and 5 bases for J; bases not matched to a gene: 6. This CDR3 region has 15 residues. As DNA, the CDR3 is TGTGCCAGCAGCTTAAAATTCGACAGGGGGTATGGCTACACCTTC. Translated: CASSLKFDRGYGYTF. Using reference TRBV7-2 and TRBJ1-2 for the parts outside the CDR3, the full variable domain is GAGVSQSPSNKVTEKGKDVELRCDPISGHTALYWYRQSLGQGLEFLIYFQGNSAPDKSGLPSDRFSAERTGGSVSTLTIQRTQQEDSAVYLCASSLKFDRGYGYTFGSGTRLTVV.

This clonotype was found a few times. The chain is built from TRBV29-1 and TRBJ2-5; D is possibly TRBD1 (5 bases). The CDR3 contains 13 residues. V lost 4 bases and J lost 5, with 14 bases in between. Germline assignment: CDR1 SQVTM and CDR2 ANQGSEA. CDR3 residues: CSVASHSGETQYF. DNA of the CDR3: TGCAGCGTTGCGTCCCACTCAGGGGAGACCCAGTACTTC.

This clonotype was seen more than once but under ten times. The rearrangement links TRBV29-1 to TRBJ2-3; 7 nucleotides align to TRBD1. The CDR3 totals 13 residues. With 8 bases clipped from V and 1 base from J, the junction kept 6 bases outside the gene matches. The germline gives CDR1 SQVTM, CDR2 ANQGSEA. The CDR3 spells CSNRGAGTDTQYF. In DNA form, the CDR3 reads TGCAGCAACAGGGGAGCCGGCACAGATACGCAGTATTTT.

This clonotype showed up many times. This chain links TRBV19 with TRBJ1-1; D unclear. This CDR3 is 15 amino acids long. V lost 2 bases and J lost 0, with 10 bases in between. The V gene's germline CDR1 is LNHDA and CDR2 SQIVND (reference sequence). The CDR3 coding sequence is TGTGCCAGTAGTATATCACCGTGGCTGAACACTGAAGCTTTCTTT. Amino acid sequence: CASSISPWLNTEAFF. Together with reference TRBV19 and TRBJ1-1, the CDR3 gives the full variable domain: DGGITQSPKYLFRKEGQNVTLSCEQNLNHDAMYWYRQDPGQGLRLIYYSQIVNDFQKGDIAEGYSVSREKKESFPLTVTSAQKNPTAFYLCASSISPWLNTEAFFGQGTRLTVV.

In its sample, this clonotype was seen many times. At one of its ends the junction is not consistent with the germline gene, which may arise from a read error. The chain is built from TRBV6-1 and TRBJ2-1; weak D call: TRBD2 (6 bases). The CDR3 contains 13 residues. CDR1 and CDR2 from the germline V gene are MNHNS and SASEGT. The CDR3 loop is CASSLTGLELPLF. CDR3 bases: TGTGCCAGCAGCCTAACGGGACTCGAGCTTCCGTTGTTC.

J is TRBJ1-6 and V is TRBV20-1, with 8 bases aligning to TRBD1. The junction had 5 bases not matched to a gene; V was cut back by 4 bases and J by 6 bases. The CDR3 has 14 amino acids. Germline V gene lookup returns CDR1 DFQATT and CDR2 SNEGSKA (reference sequence). CDR3 residues: CSAMRDRINSPLHF. The CDR3 DNA reads as TGCAGTGCTATGAGGGACAGGATTAATTCACCCCTCCACTTT.

This clonotype has ten or more counts. This chain uses TRBV4-2 with TRBJ2-7; the match to TRBD1 covers 10 bases. Germline V CDR1 and CDR2: LGHNA, YNFKEQ. The CDR3 has 15 residues. J was trimmed by 6 bases and V by 2 bases; bases with no gene match: 7. Here the CDR3 reads CASSQPGTGVTEQYF. The CDR3 nucleotides are TGTGCCAGCAGCCAACCCGGGACAGGGGTTACCGAGCAGTACTTC.

This clonotype occurred many times. The chain joins TRBV7-2 to TRBJ1-6; D gene unclear. V shed 2 bases and J shed 5 bases, with 10 bases lying between them. The CDR3 covers 15 residues. Germline CDR1 SGHTA, CDR2 FQGNSA. The CDR3 coding sequence is TGTGCCAGCAGCTTACAACACCTCGATAATTCACCCCTCCACTTT. Translation gives CASSLQHLDNSPLHF.